This paragraph reports one T cell receptor beta chain. The target antigen is unknown. The CDR3 sequence is 13 residues long. J gave up 1 base and V 5 bases, and 2 bases lay outside the gene matches. Looked up from germline, CDR1 is SGHRS and CDR2 is YFSETQ. PCR employed 60 Vbeta and 13 Jbeta primers. Sequencing used immunoSEQ multiplex PCR; TCRdb keeps in-frame clones, though not all of them. The sample contains 100,000 or so clones, 76% of which appear only once. This entry comes from a study of cytomegalovirus exposure and HLA in healthy donors. Study context: Among the approximately 370 donors who were genotyped, about 79% fell in the genetic ancestry cluster that is associated with self-reported Caucasian donors. Overall study results and limits: What a later analysis reportedly showed was that an Asian-associated ancestry cluster had fewer N-insertions than the roughly 670-donor mean. Prediction of most subjects' HLA-A and HLA-B alleles by TCR beta sequences was reportedly accurate.

The clonotype was recovered from a man under 40 in good health and CMV-seropositive. Sequenced material: PBMCs. The chain employs TRBV5-1 and TRBJ1-1, with 7 positions matching TRBD1. This chain's CDR3 is CASRGQENTEAFF. CDR3 sequence (DNA): TGCGCCAGCAGAGGACAGGAGAACACTGAAGCTTTCTTT.